Sequencing of this T cell receptor (beta chain) was carried out in a study of post-analysis software for immune sequencing data. Study summary: Multiple sclerosis in the patients followed relapsing-remitting, secondary progressive and progressive-relapsing courses. Findings and caveats of the study: In patients, TRBV5-6, TRBV5-1 and TRBV20-1 belonged to about five TRBV segments found more frequently than in controls.

Trimming took 4 bases from V and 3 from J, leaving 11 bases between them. The CDR3 runs to 14 residues. The V gene's germline CDR1 is LGHNA and CDR2 YNFKEQ. For this clonotype: Its antigen is unknown.

Each TCR beta cDNA library carried unique molecular identifiers. TCRdb passed the PCR reads through MiXCR, listing each CDR3 protein once. The sample yields over 250,000 distinct CDR3 sequences, less than 40% seen once. The material sequenced was blood. The clonotype originates from a girl between 10 and 17 years old with multiple sclerosis. The genes are TRBV4-2 and TRBJ2-3; a possible D gene is TRBD2 (5 bases). Here the CDR3 DNA reads TGTGCCAGCAGCCTCCGGACTCCAACAGATACGCAGTATTTT. It translates to CASSLRTPTDTQYF.